The present T cell receptor beta chain was sequenced within a study of cytomegalovirus exposure and HLA in healthy donors. Study outcomes and limitations: Rarity characterized most TCR sequences, yet some public TCRs appeared in many donors.

The PCR contained 60 Vbeta and 13 Jbeta primers. Measured with immunoSEQ multiplex PCR; TCRdb has only the in-frame clones, and not every one. The sample lists 100,000 to 150,000 clones, about two thirds occurring once. A word on this clone: Its matching antigen is unknown.

The CDR3 sequence is 13 residues long. The germline V and J ends were trimmed by 4 bases and 3 bases, with 7 bases remaining between them. CDR1 is MNHEY and CDR2 is SMNVEV in the germline V gene (reference sequence). This receptor was obtained from a man between 25 and 39 years old in good health and CMV-seronegative. Sequencing was carried out using PBMCs. The V and J genes are TRBV27 and TRBJ1-5, with D possibly TRBD1 on 6 matching bases. The CDR3 spells CASSYRVNQPQHF. The CDR3 nucleotides read TGTGCCAGCAGTTACAGGGTCAATCAGCCCCAGCATTTT.